This T cell receptor beta chain stems from a study of cytomegalovirus exposure and HLA in healthy donors. The primer mix had 60 Vbeta and 13 Jbeta primers. Repertoires were generated with immunoSEQ multiplex PCR, while TCRdb's copy carries only in-frame clones and drops some. Recorded for this sample: approximately 150,000 clones. V was trimmed by 4 bases and J by 0 bases, leaving 12 bases between them. There are 15 residues in the CDR3. Germline-derived CDR1 and CDR2 are LGHNA and YNFKEQ. The rearrangement joins TRBV4-2 to TRBJ1-1; the D gene is possibly TRBD1 (6 bases). This clonotype originated in a woman between 40 and 50 years old in good health and CMV-seronegative. Sequenced material: PBMCs. The CDR3 nucleotides are TGTGCCAGCAGCCCTGTTACAGGGCTGAACACTGAAGCTTTCTTT. Protein product: CASSPVTGLNTEAFF.